The present entry profiles one T cell receptor (beta chain) with its context. The antigen is not known. This specimen belongs to a study of T cell responses to AZD1222 COVID-19 vaccine. Study-wide context: Second-dose timings of about 4 or about 12 weeks were pooled.

Some clones are missing from TCRdb's copy, which holds only in-frame ones; the method was immunoSEQ multiplex PCR. This sample has approximately 70,000 clones, with 84% found just once. V lost 4 bases, J lost 0 bases, and 1 base stayed unmatched. This CDR3 is built from 15 residues. Germline assignment: CDR1 KGHDR and CDR2 SFDVKD. Overall study results and limits: Donors were chiefly white British, with a greater number of females, and clonal diversity was perhaps underestimated. Within unmutated variant regions lay the reported targets of nearly half of spike-specific TCRs.

The chain links TRBV24-1 to TRBJ1-3; 8 positions agree with TRBD1. This clonotype originated in an adult in good health. Sequencing was performed on peripheral blood, taken on day 0 of AZD1222 vaccination. CDR3 residues: CATSEGQDSGNTIYF. The CDR3, as DNA: TGTGCCACCAGTGAGGGACAGGACTCTGGAAACACCATATATTTT.